Listed here is a single TCR beta chain. What it binds is unknown. This sample is part of a study of cytomegalovirus exposure and HLA in healthy donors. About the study: For the approximately 400 genotyped donors, 65% to 90% fell within the Caucasian-associated ancestry cluster. Study observations and caveats: Indistinguishable V segments such as TRBV6-2 and TRBV6-3 were excluded. There were about 160 TCR beta chains listed as cytomegalovirus-associated.

The CDR3 consists of 15 residues. The J segment lost 0 bases and the V segment lost 8 bases, leaving 6 bases of the junction unmatched. CDR1 is MNHEY and CDR2 is SVGAGI in the germline V gene. This PCR relied on a set of 60 Vbeta primers and 13 Jbeta primers. The repertoire was sequenced with immunoSEQ multiplex PCR; TCRdb's copy has only in-frame clones and lacks some. This table lists 80,000 to 100,000 clones. Sequences were obtained from PBMCs. The V and J genes are TRBV6-5 and TRBJ1-4; TRBD1 matches at 7 bases. The origin of this receptor is a woman between 25 and 40 years old in good health and CMV-seronegative. CDR3 in amino acids: CASGDRLTTNEKLFF. The CDR3 coding sequence is TGTGCCAGCGGGGACAGATTAACAACTAATGAAAAACTGTTTTTT.